This T cell receptor beta chain was sequenced during a study of type 1 regulatory T cells. In the study overall: T-allo10 is an in vitro-generated, Tr1-enriched CD4 T cell product specific for alloantigen.

Study-level findings and limits: Type 1 regulatory T cells had a more restricted TCR repertoire than non-type 1 regulatory T cells.

This CDR3 comprises 19 residues. The germline V and J ends were trimmed by 2 bases and 1 base, with 20 bases remaining between them. Germline V gene lookup returns CDR1 KGHSH and CDR2 LQKENI. TCRdb recomputed calls from the reads with MiXCR, one row per CDR3 protein. The sample lists about 60,000 distinct CDR3 sequences, approximately 67% occurring once. Worth noting for this clonotype: What it binds is unknown.

J is TRBJ2-2 and V is TRBV18; D possibly corresponds to TRBD2 (6 bases). The sequence was collected from a human donor in good health. The sample consisted of cultured non-Tr1 T cells, either the whole culture or a sorted T cell fraction (not recorded which). The CDR3 DNA sequence: TGTGCCAGCTCACCAATCGGGGTAGTGCATAGCGGGAACACCGGGGAGCTGTTTTTT. Protein sequence: CASSPIGVVHSGNTGELFF.